Sequencing of this T cell receptor beta chain was carried out in a study of blood T cells in healthy people across ages (dated by TCRdb to the mid-2010s). Regarding the research as a whole: In model experiments, roughly one uniquely barcoded TCR beta cDNA molecule per two T cells was captured by template switching. For two donors (one aged 18 to 29 and one aged 80 or older), the study analyzed two additional independent replicas of 1 million unique cDNA reads from the same blood draw. The study measured age-related changes in TCR beta repertoire diversity using deep sequencing normalized with unique cDNA molecular identifiers. Donors were grouped into four age groups: young (average roughly 15 years), middle-aged (less than 40), aged (roughly 62) and long-lived (around 80). Donors of different ages were randomly distributed across sequencing lanes to avoid experimental bias. Summary of the overall study and its limitations: Observed TCR beta diversity per million T cells fell roughly linearly with age, and a significant reduction was already apparent by age around 36. Because profiling used bulk unsorted PBMCs, naive and antigen-experienced compartments could not be compared conclusively. Because the CMV infection status of the donors was unknown, age-related changes in expanded clonotypes may potentially have been confounded. Compared with the aged group, the long-lived group had more naive CD4+ T cells, fewer expanded clones and increased TCR diversity, suggesting age selection. Estimates of total diversity based on one million sequenced T cells were regarded as lower bounds and as underestimates. A strong correlation was found between observed TCR beta diversity and the percentage of naive T cells measured by flow cytometry.

Remarks on this clonotype: There is no known antigen for this receptor. Base qualities were left out, and no much larger clone turns up one base away.

The approximately 39 donors, aged 6 to 90 years, were systemically healthy Caucasian individuals from Russia. Each donor gave about 11 milliliters of peripheral blood, drawn into EDTA-treated Vacutainer tubes. Ficoll-Paque density-gradient centrifugation was used to isolate PBMCs, with at least 7 million per sample. Total RNA was extracted from PBMCs with Trizol reagent, with at least 6 micrograms obtained per sample. For every donor, an aliquot of PBMCs went through flow cytometry to measure the percentages of naive CD45RAhigh/CD27high T cells. The library was produced with 5' RACE. Sequenced using an Illumina HiSeq 2500. A second PCR of about 6 to 11 cycles was performed with a sample-barcoded 5' primer and a J-beta primer mix. Each TCR beta cDNA molecule received a unique molecular identifier from a template-switch 5' adaptor carrying 12 random nucleotides. Each sample yielded at least 3 million CDR3-containing paired-end reads. All of the RNA was converted into first-strand cDNA using the Mint cDNA synthesis kit, with a TRBC-specific oligonucleotide serving as the primer. Following uracil-DNA glycosylase treatment, a first 18-cycle PCR with universal primers M1SS and BC2_uni_R was performed on all cDNA. The study's own analysis went as follows. For normalization, 1 million high-quality reads were randomly selected from each sample, with every read carrying a distinct molecular identifier. Instead of being binned into consensus sequences, reads that shared molecular identifiers were thrown out. MiTCR, run with a Q25 quality threshold and the strictest error-elimination algorithm, handled CDR3 identification, clonotype clustering and error correction. Lower-bound total TCR beta diversity was estimated with a nonparametric unseen species model using Euler transformation. In TCRdb, the public reads were trimmed at Q25 with fastp and aligned with MiXCR, with productive beta chains retained. Each CDR3 protein gets just one entry, which takes the most common genes and DNA from the rows behind it. TCRdb, not the original authors, processed these V and J calls. The sample table records some 290,000 distinct CDR3 sequences; roughly 26% of these occur just once. The ten largest clones add up to 25% to 35% of the sample.

The sample was blood. The source of this sequence is a woman in her seventies in good health.

The CDR3 region: CASSDLADTQYF. The DNA sequence is as follows: TGTGCCAGCAGCGACTTAGCAGATACGCAGTATTTT. The chain employs TRBV7-2 and TRBJ2-3; the D gene lacks a confident call. CDR1 is given as SGHTA and CDR2 as FQGNSA, both from the germline V gene. The CDR3 runs 12 amino acids, cysteine and phenylalanine included. The entry retains the CDR3 DNA only, 36 bases that are in frame from base 1. V and J lose 5 bases and 4 bases, and a span of 7 bases separates them.